The sequence of this TCR beta chain was determined in a study of OX40 agonist ivuxolimab in advanced cancers. Study-wide background: Averaging 60 years in age, with a range of roughly 23 to 80, the cohort was approximately 83% male.

General study results and limits: More expanded clones were seen, on average, in CD8+ T cells than in CD4+. At 0.1 to 3.0 mg/kg and by week 6, CD4+ and CD8+ T cells in the blood had expanded clonally.

Germline assignment: CDR1 WNHNN and CDR2 SYGVQD (reference sequence). V was clipped by 3 bases and J by 6 bases, with 4 bases between them. The CDR3 has 11 amino acids. Generated by immunoSEQ multiplex PCR, the TCRdb table keeps only in-frame clones and is missing some. The table lists 55,000 to 80,000 clones, nearly 90% of them singletons. In the case of this clone: The antigen remains unidentified.

This TCR was recovered from an adult with an advanced solid tumor such as melanoma, head and neck, liver or kidney cancer. The rearrangement uses TRBV10-1 and TRBJ2-3; D remains unclear. The specimen comprised CD4+ or CD8+ T cells sorted from blood, sampled in a trial of the OX40 agonist ivuxolimab. In DNA form, the CDR3 reads TGCGCCAGCAGTGATGGTGATACGCAGTATTTT. Its protein is CASSDGDTQYF.